Sequencing of this T cell receptor (beta chain) was carried out in a study of cytomegalovirus exposure and HLA in healthy donors. This PCR relied on a set of 60 Vbeta primers and 13 Jbeta primers. The assay was immunoSEQ multiplex PCR, and TCRdb's table has in-frame clones only and misses some. The sample holds 95,000 to 150,000 clones; about 75% are singletons and the top ten take about 32%. V lost 5 bases, J lost 4 bases, and 11 bases lay in between. Per germline, CDR1 SGHVS and CDR2 FQNEAQ. CDR3 length: 13 amino acids. This chain connects TRBV7-8 to TRBJ1-1; D gene uncertain. The clonotype originates from a man aged 55 to 70 in good health and CMV-seropositive. Sequencing was done on a sample of PBMCs. The DNA of the CDR3 is TGTGCCAGCAGCCCTCGGGGAGGCACTGAAGCTTTCTTT. Translating gives CASSPRGGTEAFF.